What follows are 2 T cell receptor beta chains derived from one specimen sequenced in a study of beta chain features in type 1 diabetes. Overall study findings and caveats: The study found moderately but significantly shorter TCRB CDR3s in all four CD4+ subsets of Type 1 diabetes patients.

These TCRs are of unknown antigen specificity. As every portion of the isolated RNA was reverse transcribed, the sequencing read expressed TCRB transcripts. The method was immunoSEQ multiplex PCR; TCRdb's version includes in-frame clones alone and lacks a portion of them. The repertoire holds about 150,000 clones, with about a tenth as singletons. The source material was central memory CD4+ T cells from blood. The receptors here all came from a young man with type 1 diabetes.

The gene calls are TRBV18 and TRBJ2-3; 11 bases map to TRBD2. Germline V gives CDR1 KGHSH, CDR2 LQKENI. After removal of 6 bases from V and 5 bases from J, the junction contained 7 bases not matched to a gene. There are 15 residues in the CDR3. The CDR3 here is CASSPPSGRRDTQYF. CDR3 nucleotide sequence: TGTGCCAGCTCTCCCCCTAGCGGGAGGAGAGATACGCAGTATTTT.

The chain uses TRBV2 and TRBJ2-3, with TRBD2 matching over 10 bases. The CDR3 length is 17 residues. Germline lookup yields CDR1 SNHLY and CDR2 FYNNEI. The J segment lost 3 bases and the V segment lost 5 bases, leaving 11 bases of the junction unmatched. The CDR3 region has the DNA TGTGCCAGCAGTCCAATTGGGCTAGCGGGAGTAACAGATACGCAGTATTTT. Translating gives CASSPIGLAGVTDTQYF.